This T cell receptor beta chain was identified in a study of CD8 T cells in ankylosing spondylitis. The study's findings and limits: The disease-linked clones had a CD8+ phenotype and low blood frequencies. Some of these motif variants have turned up before, in reports on reactive arthritis synovial fluid and blood. It was reported that disease-linked clones were significantly enriched in matched ankylosing spondylitis synovial fluid. Seven to nine highly homologous variants made up a TCR beta motif, and this motif appeared characteristic of ankylosing spondylitis blood.

For TCR beta, libraries came from quantitative 5'-RACE with molecular barcodes. One entry per CDR3 protein results from TCRdb running MiXCR on the 5' RACE reads. The sample shows more than 500,000 distinct CDR3 sequences, 5.3% of them seen only once. Trimming pared 5 bases from V and 14 bases from J, leaving 12 bases between. The germline CDR1 and CDR2 sequences are KGHDR and SFDVKD. There are 11 residues in the CDR3. This clonotype has a count of ten or more. Its antigen is not identified. This chain links TRBV24-1 with TRBJ2-1; possibly TRBD2 for D (5 bases). The sequenced sample consisted of blood, either unsorted or a sorted T cell fraction (not recorded which). The sequence was obtained from a male donor with ankylosing spondylitis. CDR3 in DNA: TGTGCCACCAGTGGTAAGACTACGAAGTTCTTC. This translates into CATSGKTTKFF.